Reported below is one T cell receptor (beta chain). This sample stems from a study of blood T cell repertoires in COVID-19. TCRdb keeps only in-frame clones here, not all; method: immunoSEQ multiplex PCR. The table has under 200,000 clones, roughly 86% seen once. The ends lost 6 bases at V and 7 bases at J; junction bases unmatched: 5. The V gene's germline CDR1 is MNHEY and CDR2 SMNVEV (reference sequence). There are 15 residues in the CDR3. This clonotype was obtained from a man aged 70 or older with acute or convalescent COVID-19. V is TRBV27 and J is TRBJ2-1; the match to TRBD2 covers 14 bases. The source material was peripheral blood. CDR3 coding DNA: TGTGCCAGCAGCCGGGGACTAGCGGGAGTTAATGAGCAGTTCTTC. Translating it yields CASSRGLAGVNEQFF.